The 19 T cell receptor beta chains reported below all come from one sample, sequenced in a study of graft-versus-host responses after intestinal transplantation. Data came from immunoSEQ multiplex PCR; TCRdb stores just in-frame clones and leaves some out. Found here are 40,000 to 45,000 clones, under 95% of them singletons; the top ten hold 2% to 2.5%. Sequenced material: PBMCs, taken about 330 days after intestinal transplant. These receptors all come from a human patient who received an intestinal transplant, so some T cells may come from the graft donor.

This rearrangement joins TRBV27 to TRBJ1-5; tentatively, D is TRBD1 (6 bases). CDR3 length: 13 residues. Deletions cut 5 bases from V and 6 bases from J, with 11 bases between. Germline V gene lookup returns CDR1 MNHEY and CDR2 SMNVEV (reference sequence). The CDR3 nucleotides read TGTGCCAGCAGTACAGGGCTGGGTCAGCCCCAGCATTTT. Protein: CASSTGLGQPQHF.

This rearrangement joins TRBV5-1 to TRBJ1-4; D unresolved. CDR1 is SGHRS and CDR2 is YFSETQ in the germline V gene. CDR3 length: 16 amino acids. The germline V and J ends were trimmed by 0 bases and 5 bases, with 14 bases remaining between them. In DNA form, the CDR3 reads TGCGCCAGCAGCTTGGCCGCGGGGATAGGGAATGAAAAACTGTTTTTT. Residues: CASSLAAGIGNEKLFF.

The chain combines TRBV6-4 with TRBJ1-2; D is possibly TRBD1 (5 bases). The germline CDR1 and CDR2 sequences are MRHNA and SNTAGT. The CDR3 is made up of 13 amino acids. V was clipped by 3 bases and J by 8 bases, with 13 bases between them. The CDR3, as DNA: TGTGCCAGCAGTGATACCGGGGGAGTCGGCTACACCTTC. Translating gives CASSDTGGVGYTF.

Comment on this clone: An end of the junction differs from the germline gene, which may be a read error. The J gene is TRBJ2-7, the V gene TRBV18; D possibly uses TRBD1 or TRBD2 (6 bases each). Germline V lookup: CDR1 KGHSH, CDR2 LQKENI. The CDR3 length is 13 residues. The CDR3 DNA reads as TGTGCCAGCCCACCATTGACGGGGGCCGAGCAGTACTTC. Its protein product is CASPPLTGAEQYF.

This chain joins TRBV6-1 and TRBJ2-1; the match to TRBD2 covers 8 bases. The CDR3 length is 16 residues. Germline lookup yields CDR1 MNHNS and CDR2 SASEGT. J lost 4 bases, V lost 2 bases, and 7 bases had no gene match. CDR3 loop: CASSERSGSAYNEQFF. CDR3 nucleotides: TGTGCCAGCAGTGAACGGAGCGGGAGTGCATACAATGAGCAGTTCTTC.

The gene calls are TRBV7-3 and TRBJ2-7, with 8 bases identical to TRBD2. Trimming took 5 bases from V and 3 from J; bases not matched to a gene: 3. The CDR3 is made up of 13 amino acids. Germline assignment: CDR1 SGHTA and CDR2 FQGTGA. The CDR3 reads CASSLGRGYEQYF. DNA for the CDR3: TGTGCCAGCAGCCTCGGGAGGGGCTACGAGCAGTACTTC. Variable domain in full (rest from reference TRBV7-3 and TRBJ2-7): GAGVSQTPSNKVTEKGKYVELRCDPISGHTALYWYRQSLGQGPEFLIYFQGTGAADDSGLPNDRFFAVRPEGSVSTLKIQRTERGDSAVYLCASSLGRGYEQYFGPGTRLTVT.

V gene TRBV6-5 combines with J gene TRBJ2-5, with 13 positions matching TRBD2. Trimming removed 0 bases from V and 2 bases from J; junction bases left unmatched: 0. Germline V CDR1 and CDR2: MNHEY, SVGAGI. CDR3 length: 16 residues. The CDR3: CASSYSLAGGQETQYF. CDR3 DNA: TGTGCCAGCAGTTACTCACTAGCGGGAGGGCAAGAGACCCAGTACTTC.

This chain connects TRBV6-5 to TRBJ1-5; D unclear. This CDR3 contains 14 residues. Germline lookup yields CDR1 MNHEY and CDR2 SVGAGI. V was clipped by 0 bases and J by 4 bases, with 7 bases between them. The CDR3: CASSYSRVNQPQHF. CDR3 nucleotide sequence: TGTGCCAGCAGTTACTCGAGGGTTAATCAGCCCCAGCATTTT.

The chain couples TRBV7-9 to TRBJ1-1; the D is unclear. CDR1 is SEHNR, CDR2 FQNEAQ, per germline (reference sequence). Trimming shortened V by 1 base and J by 1 base, and 7 bases separated the two germline ends. This CDR3 is 14 amino acids long. CDR3 sequence reads: CASSLGRENTEAFF. CDR3 sequence (DNA): TGTGCCAGCAGCTTAGGGCGGGAGAACACTGAAGCTTTCTTT.

This sequence joins TRBV7-9 and TRBJ2-5; 8 bases match TRBD1. J was trimmed by 1 base and V by 4 bases; bases with no gene match: 11. CDR1 is SEHNR, CDR2 FQNEAQ, per germline (reference sequence). This CDR3 has 17 residues. CDR3 residues: CASSSRTGNSPQETQYF. CDR3 coding DNA: TGTGCCAGCAGCTCCCGGACAGGGAACAGTCCCCAAGAGACCCAGTACTTC.

This chain's CDR3 is CASSLGITGELFF. CDR3 nucleotide sequence: TGCGCCAGCAGCCTGGGGATAACCGGGGAGCTGTTTTTT. V usage is TRBV5-1 and J usage is TRBJ2-2, with D unresolved. CDR1 and CDR2 from the germline V gene are SGHRS and YFSETQ. Trimming removed 4 bases from V and 5 bases from J, with 9 bases in between. The CDR3 covers 13 residues.

V gene TRBV5-4 combines with J gene TRBJ1-1, with a weak D call TRBD1 (6 bases). The V and J ends lost 4 bases and 2 bases respectively, with 15 bases between them. Looked up from germline, CDR1 is SGHNT and CDR2 is YYREEE (reference sequence). The CDR3 spans 15 residues. The CDR3 reads CASSGGGTPNTEAFF. The CDR3 DNA reads as TGTGCCAGCAGCGGCGGAGGGACACCAAACACTGAAGCTTTCTTT.

This clone was seen only once. This chain uses TRBV21-1 with TRBJ2-2. TRBV21-1 is termed a pseudogene. The CDR3 totals 17 residues. The CDR3 sequence is CASRRGALGSNTGELFF. CDR3 sequence (DNA): TGTGCCAGCAGAAGGGGGGCCTTGGGGTCGAACACCGGGGAGCTGTTTTTT.

With respect to this clone: The junction departs from the called germline gene at one end, perhaps through a read error. The CDR3 sequence: CASSGDRPF. DNA for the CDR3: TGTGCCAGCAGTGGGGACAGGCCCTTC. The V call is TRBV25-1, the J call TRBJ1-2; TRBD1 aligns across 8 bases. This CDR3 contains 9 residues. CDR1 is MGHDK, CDR2 SYGVNS, per germline.

The chain recombines TRBV9 with TRBJ2-3; TRBD2 matches at 7 bases. V shed 5 bases, J shed 2 bases, and the junction held 20 bases outside the gene matches. CDR3 length equals 19 residues. Germline CDR1 is SGDLS and CDR2 is YYNGEE. This CDR3 is CASSLGEERGLYPTDTQYF. CDR3 bases: TGTGCCAGCAGTCTAGGGGAGGAGCGGGGCCTTTATCCCACAGATACGCAGTATTTT.

This chain uses TRBV29-1 with TRBJ2-3; 7 bases agree with TRBD2. Per the germline V gene, CDR1 is SQVTM and CDR2 is ANQGSEA. The V gene end was trimmed by 4 bases and the J gene end by 6 bases; junction bases not matched to a gene: 10. The CDR3 has 14 residues. The CDR3 DNA sequence: TGCAGCGTTGTAGGTCTAGCGGTGACGGATACGCAGTATTTT. It specifies CSVVGLAVTDTQYF.

The V call is TRBV28, the J call TRBJ1-6, with TRBD1 matching 7 bases. In germline, CDR1 is MDHEN, CDR2 SYDVKM. J was trimmed by 7 bases and V by 6 bases; bases with no gene match: 6. This CDR3 is 14 amino acids long. The DNA of the CDR3 is TGTGCCAGCAGGGTTGGCAGGGGGAATTCACCCCTCCACTTT. Its translation: CASRVGRGNSPLHF.

This clone has only a few counts. The DNA of the CDR3 is TGTGCCAGCACCCCCACGCCGGGTCAAGAGACCCAGTACTTC. This gives the protein CASTPTPGQETQYF. The chain has TRBV25-1 and TRBJ2-5, with D unclear. Germline V gives CDR1 MGHDK, CDR2 SYGVNS. V lost 7 bases, J lost 2 bases, and 14 bases lay in between. The CDR3 length is 14 residues. Filled out from reference TRBV25-1 and TRBJ2-5, the complete variable domain reads EADIYQTPRYLVIGTGKKITLECSQTMGHDKMYWYQQDPGMELHLIHYSYGVNSTEKGDLSSESTVSRIRTEHFPLTLESARPSHTSQYLCASTPTPGQETQYFGPGTRLLVL.

This chain connects TRBV7-3 to TRBJ2-6, with TRBD1 as a possible D gene (5 bases). CDR1 is SGHTA and CDR2 is FQGTGA in the germline V gene. The length of the CDR3 is 17 residues. V dropped 3 bases and J dropped 0 bases, with 12 bases sitting between them. The CDR3 DNA sequence: TGTGCCAGCAGCTTGGCTAGGGGCCTCTCTGGGGCCAACGTCCTGACTTTC. Encoded protein: CASSLARGLSGANVLTF.